This T cell receptor (beta chain) was identified in a study of control samples from healthy donors and cancer patients. CDR3 length: 17 amino acids. Trimming pared 2 bases from V and 0 bases from J, leaving 12 bases between. Germline V CDR1 and CDR2: SGDLS, YYNGEE. Profiled with immunoSEQ multiplex PCR; TCRdb holds only in-frame clones, not every one. The sample has about 47,000 clones; approximately 80% are singletons. The TCR sequence derives from a man aged 65 to 85 in good health. The chain joins TRBV9 to TRBJ1-6; the D gene is possibly TRBD1 (5 bases). Sequencing was carried out using blood. CDR3 DNA sequence: TGTGCCAGCAGCGTGGGGGTCTGGAGCTCCTATAATTCACCCCTCCACTTT. As protein: CASSVGVWSSYNSPLHF.